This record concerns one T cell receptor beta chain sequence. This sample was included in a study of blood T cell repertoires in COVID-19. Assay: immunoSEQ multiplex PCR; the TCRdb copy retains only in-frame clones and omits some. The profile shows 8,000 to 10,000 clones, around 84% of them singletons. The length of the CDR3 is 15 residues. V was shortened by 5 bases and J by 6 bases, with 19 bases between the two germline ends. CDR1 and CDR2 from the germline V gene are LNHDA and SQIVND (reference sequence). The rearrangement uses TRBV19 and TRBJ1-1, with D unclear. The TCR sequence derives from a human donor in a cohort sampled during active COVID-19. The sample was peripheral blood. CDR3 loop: CASSSRELNNAEAFF. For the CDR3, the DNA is TGTGCCAGTAGTTCCCGGGAACTTAACAACGCTGAAGCTTTCTTT.